These T cell receptor beta chains were read from a single sample in a study of blood T cell repertoires in COVID-19. Some clones are missing from TCRdb's copy, which holds only in-frame ones; the method was immunoSEQ multiplex PCR. The data show more than 100,000 clones, more than 60% seen once. Sequenced: peripheral blood. Receptors originate from a man aged 70 or older with acute or convalescent COVID-19. The CDR3 runs from the conserved cysteine through the conserved F or W. A D gene is named only where the DNA matches it firmly. Rows give clone size only sometimes, using once, few, many, or a class for an expanded clone.

V gene	D gene	J gene	clone size	CDR3 protein	CDR3 DNA
TRBV6-4	TRBD2	TRBJ2-3	.	CASSDSGLATDTQYF	TGTGCCAGCAGTGATTCGGGACTAGCGACAGATACGCAGTATTTT
TRBV14	.	TRBJ1-6	few	CASSQDRVGHSPLHF	TGTGCCAGCAGCCAAGACAGGGTTGGGCATTCACCCCTCCACTTT
TRBV4-2	.	TRBJ1-5	.	CASSQEEGTLVQPQHF	TGTGCCAGCAGCCAAGAGGAGGGGACCCTAGTTCAGCCCCAGCATTTT
TRBV7-3	.	TRBJ2-2	.	CASPADRGAVF	TGTGCCAGCCCCGCGGACCGGGGAGCTGTTTTT
TRBV5-1	.	TRBJ2-7	.	CASSPGSEQYF	TGCGCCAGCAGCCCCGGTTCCGAGCAGTACTTC
TRBV11-3	TRBD1	TRBJ1-2	.	CASSLGSGQGQGGYTF	TGTGCCAGCAGCTTAGGGTCAGGACAGGGCCAAGGAGGCTACACCTTC
TRBV2	.	TRBJ2-3	.	CASSDLSTDTQYF	TGTGCCAGCAGTGACCTCAGCACAGATACGCAGTATTTT
TRBV18	.	TRBJ2-3	.	CASSPLGTDTQYF	TGTGCCAGCTCACCTTTAGGCACAGATACGCAGTATTTT
TRBV19	.	TRBJ1-2	.	CASSLADYGYTF	TGTGCCAGTAGCCTCGCGGACTATGGCTACACCTTC
TRBV12-3/TRBV12-4	TRBD1	TRBJ2-1	.	CASSRDRRGEQFF	TGTGCCAGCAGTAGGGACAGGCGGGGAGAGCAGTTCTTC
TRBV6-6	.	TRBJ1-5	.	CASSSPDRGWNQPQHF	TGTGCCAGCAGTTCCCCCGATAGGGGGTGGAATCAGCCCCAGCATTTT
TRBV6-6	TRBD1	TRBJ1-5	.	CASSLPGQGRSNQPQHF	TGTGCCAGCAGTCTCCCGGGACAGGGTAGGAGCAATCAGCCCCAGCATTTT
TRBV15	TRBD2	TRBJ2-7	.	CATSRVSSGGVEQYF	TGTGCCACCAGCAGAGTGAGTAGCGGGGGCGTCGAGCAGTACTTC
TRBV12-3/TRBV12-4	.	TRBJ2-1	.	CASINSYNEQFF	TGTGCCAGCATCAACAGTTACAATGAGCAGTTCTTC
TRBV11-3	TRBD1	TRBJ2-5	.	CASSSTGVETQYF	TGTGCCAGCAGCTCGACAGGGGTCGAGACCCAGTACTTC
TRBV12-3/TRBV12-4	TRBD1	TRBJ1-3	few	CASIGTVGNTIYF	TGTGCCAGCATCGGGACAGTTGGAAACACCATATATTTT
TRBV30	.	TRBJ2-1	.	CAWSVSYNEQFF	TGTGCCTGGAGTGTATCTTACAATGAGCAGTTCTTC
TRBV7-6	TRBD2	TRBJ2-2	.	CASSLAGLAGVGELFF	TGTGCCAGCAGCTTGGCGGGACTAGCGGGGGTCGGGGAGCTGTTTTTT
TRBV5-1	TRBD1	TRBJ2-3	.	CASSSAGGANTQYF	TGCGCCAGCAGCTCCGCAGGGGGCGCAAATACGCAGTATTTT
TRBV2	.	TRBJ2-2	once	CASYNAPGDTGELFF	TGTGCCAGCTATAACGCACCGGGAGACACCGGGGAGCTGTTTTTT
TRBV9	.	TRBJ1-3	.	CASSAAGNTIYF	TGTGCCAGCAGCGCCGCTGGAAACACCATATATTTT
TRBV27	.	TRBJ2-5	.	CASSRGSAGETQYF	TGTGCCAGCAGTAGGGGTTCCGCCGGAGAGACCCAGTACTTC
TRBV7-9	.	TRBJ2-2	.	CASSLRGQGGELFF	TGTGCCAGCAGCCTCAGGGGCCAGGGCGGGGAGCTGTTTTTT